These T cell receptor beta chains were read from a single sample in a study of cytomegalovirus exposure and HLA in healthy donors. The protocol was immunoSEQ multiplex PCR, while the TCRdb copy is restricted to in-frame clones and leaves out a portion. The data show 160,000 or so clones, over 80% seen once. Material: PBMCs. These receptors all stem from a woman aged 18-30 years in good health and CMV-seronegative. Each CDR3 is given with its conserved first and last residue. D genes are given only for firm matches. Clone size is shown for a subset of rows, as once, few, many or a class of expanded clone.

TRBV7-8	TRBJ1-2	TRBD1	NA	TGTGCCAGCAGCCAAAACAGGGGGCAGAACTATGGCTACACCTTC	CASSQNRGQNYGYTF
TRBV11-2	TRBJ1-2	NA	NA	TGTGCCAGCACCTACGGGGGGGGGCGGAGTGGCTACACCTTC	CASTYGGGRSGYTF
TRBV6-5	TRBJ2-5	TRBD2	NA	TGTGCCAGCAGTTTCGGGACTATGCTCCAAGAGACCCAGTACTTC	CASSFGTMLQETQYF
TRBV28	TRBJ1-5	NA	NA	TGTGCCAGCAGTTTTCAGGCTAGCAATCAGCCCCAGCATTTT	CASSFQASNQPQHF
TRBV10-3	TRBJ2-1	TRBD2	NA	TGTGCCATCAGCCGCCGCGGGGGGCCCTACAATGAGCAGTTCTTC	CAISRRGGPYNEQFF
TRBV4-1	TRBJ1-1	TRBD1	NA	TGCGCCAGCAGACCCCTACAGGGGGTGGTTTTCTTT	CASRPLQGVVFF
TRBV9	TRBJ1-2	TRBD1	NA	TGTGCCAGCAGCGTGGGGACAGGGCACGACTATGGCTACACCTTC	CASSVGTGHDYGYTF
TRBV2	TRBJ1-3	NA	NA	TGTGCCAGCAGTGGCCAAGGGGCCAGAGCCTTT	CASSGQGARAF
TRBV28	TRBJ1-6	NA	NA	TGTGCCAGCAGTTTGGGACATCCAAATTCACCCCTCCACTTT	CASSLGHPNSPLHF
TRBV28	TRBJ1-6	NA	NA	TGTGCCAGCAGTTTTAGTAATTCACCCCTCCACTTT	CASSFSNSPLHF
TRBV30	TRBJ2-7	NA	NA	TGTGCCTGGAGTAGTGAGTTGGGGGCCTCGGGGTACGAGCAGTACTTC	CAWSSELGASGYEQYF
TRBV18	TRBJ1-3	NA	NA	TGTGCCAGCCATGCACACCGTACCTCTGGAAACACCATATATTTT	CASHAHRTSGNTIYF
TRBV2	TRBJ1-4	NA	NA	TGTGCCAGCAGGCCAGGATTTACAACTAATGAAAAACTGTTTTTT	CASRPGFTTNEKLFF
TRBV7-2	TRBJ1-2	NA	NA	TGTGCCAGCAGCCTACCTAGGACAAGGGCCTATGGCTACACCTTC	CASSLPRTRAYGYTF
TRBV5-6	TRBJ2-3	TRBD2	NA	TGTGCCAGCTCTTGGGAGCGGGGGAACACAGATACGCAGTATTTT	CASSWERGNTDTQYF
TRBV7-6	TRBJ2-1	TRBD2	NA	TGTGCCAGCAGCTTAGCCTCTAGCGGGGGGGCTGGGGAGCAGTTCTTC	CASSLASSGGAGEQFF
TRBV5-5	TRBJ1-1	NA	few	TGTGCCAGCAGCAATACACCGAACACTGAAGCTTTCTTT	CASSNTPNTEAFF
TRBV5-4	TRBJ2-5	NA	NA	TGTGCCAGCAGCTTTTTAGGAACTGGGGGGCAAGAGACCCAGTACTTC	CASSFLGTGGQETQYF